These 27 T cell receptor beta chains were sequenced from one sample in a study of T cell responses to AZD1222 COVID-19 vaccine. TCRdb's table, derived via immunoSEQ multiplex PCR, lists solely in-frame clones and lacks some. Of around 150,000 clones detected, approximately 90% appear once; the ten largest clones hold about 4.5%. The material sequenced was peripheral blood, taken 28 days after the second AZD1222 dose. The receptors were sampled from an adult who received the AZD1222 COVID-19 vaccine.

This chain's CDR3 is CASSQESRGGTASLGAFF. CDR3 nucleotides: TGTGCCAGCAGCCAAGAATCCCGTGGAGGGACAGCCTCCCTTGGAGCTTTCTTT. This chain connects TRBV14 to TRBJ1-1; TRBD1 matches at 7 bases. Per germline, CDR1 SGHDN and CDR2 FVKESK. The CDR3 has 18 residues. The J segment lost 10 bases and the V segment lost 0 bases, leaving 20 bases of the junction unmatched.

This sequence joins TRBV7-8 and TRBJ1-1; D remains ambiguous. CDR3 length equals 14 residues. V gave up 1 base and J gave up 10 bases, with 16 bases separating them. Per the germline V gene, CDR1 is SGHVS and CDR2 is FQNEAQ. DNA for the CDR3: TGTGCCAGCAGCTTAGTTGCCGGCCGGAGTCTAGCTTTCTTT. Translated: CASSLVAGRSLAFF.

This chain joins TRBV7-2 and TRBJ2-7; D is perhaps TRBD2 (6 bases). Deletions cut 5 bases from V and 0 bases from J, with 14 bases between. Per the germline V gene, CDR1 is SGHTA and CDR2 is FQGNSA. The CDR3 is 15 amino acids. The chain's CDR3 is CASSLGGVNSYEQYF. CDR3 nucleotide sequence: TGTGCCAGCAGCCTCGGCGGGGTGAACTCCTACGAGCAGTACTTC.

The rearrangement links TRBV4-2 to TRBJ2-1; 8 nucleotides agree with TRBD2. V dropped 0 bases and J dropped 9; count of bases not matched to a gene: 1. The CDR3 has 13 residues. The germline gives CDR1 LGHNA, CDR2 YNFKEQ. The CDR3 region is CASSQDSGGEQFF. CDR3 DNA sequence: TGTGCCAGCAGCCAAGACAGCGGGGGTGAGCAGTTCTTC.

This clone has more than one count but fewer than ten. The V gene is TRBV12-3 or TRBV12-4, the J gene TRBJ2-5; perhaps TRBD2 as D (5 bases). The V gene lost 8 bases and the J gene lost 3 bases, with 13 bases spanning the gap. The CDR3 spans 13 residues. Here the CDR3 reads CASSPEGEETQYF. CDR3 coding DNA: TGTGCCAGCTCCCCCGAGGGAGAAGAGACCCAGTACTTC.

The rearrangement joins TRBV6-5 to TRBJ1-2; 9 nucleotides line up with TRBD1. Trimming at V came to 8 bases and at J to 8 bases, leaving 9 bases not matched to a gene. CDR1 MNHEY and CDR2 SVGAGI come from the germline V gene. The CDR3 is 13 residues long. The CDR3 bases are TGTGCCAGCGGGACAGGGCCCTATAGGGGCTACACCTTC. Its protein is CASGTGPYRGYTF.

This chain uses TRBV5-1 with TRBJ2-3; tentative D call: TRBD2 (5 bases). V shed 0 bases and J shed 2 bases, with 10 bases lying between them. Germline loops: CDR1 SGHRS, CDR2 YFSETQ. This CDR3 region has 15 residues. The CDR3 region has the DNA TGCGCCAGCAGCTTGGTTGTGGGAGTCACAGATACGCAGTATTTT. As protein: CASSLVVGVTDTQYF.

V and J are TRBV7-9 and TRBJ2-3; maybe TRBD1 (7 bases). This CDR3 is 16 amino acids long. Looked up from germline, CDR1 is SEHNR and CDR2 is FQNEAQ (reference sequence). The V end was cut by 3 bases, the J end by 0 bases, with 13 bases between. CDR3 region: CASSFPGDSSTDTQYF. CDR3 DNA sequence: TGTGCCAGCAGCTTTCCGGGGGACAGTAGCACAGATACGCAGTATTTT.

This sequence joins TRBV6-1 and TRBJ2-5; D may be TRBD2 (6 bases). The CDR3 runs 13 residues. From germline, CDR1 is MNHNS and CDR2 SASEGT. Between the trimmed V and J ends, which lost 0 bases and 9 bases, there was a span of 11 bases. In DNA form, the CDR3 reads TGTGCCAGCAGTGAAGCGTCCCCGGGGGCCCAGTACTTC. Its translation is CASSEASPGAQYF.

The rearrangement links TRBV3-1 (or the pseudogene TRBV3-2) to TRBJ2-7; no reliable D call. The CDR3 loop spans 11 amino acids. V lost 3 bases, J lost 6 bases, and 6 bases lay in between. CDR1 and CDR2 (germline): LGHDT, YNNKEL (reference sequence). CDR3 nucleotide sequence: TGTGCCAGCAGCCATTCGCGCGAGCAGTACTTC. Its protein product is CASSHSREQYF.

A word on this clone: The same CDR3 can be traced to other DNA sequences in this sample. The chain uses TRBV6-2 or TRBV6-3 and TRBJ1-2; D is possibly TRBD1 (5 bases). CDR1 MNHEY and CDR2 SVGEGT come from the germline V gene. The length of the CDR3 is 12 residues. With 2 bases removed from V and 4 bases from J, the gap between germline ends came to 5 bases. The CDR3 coding sequence is TGTGCCAGCAGTTACAGGGGCTATGGCTACACCTTC. Encoded protein: CASSYRGYGYTF.

The rearrangement joins TRBV29-1 to TRBJ1-6, with D maybe TRBD1 (5 bases). CDR1 and CDR2 from the germline V gene are SQVTM and ANQGSEA. V shed 6 bases and J shed 5 bases, with 11 bases lying between them. CDR3 length: 13 amino acids. This CDR3 reads CSVGGTDNSPLHF. In nucleotides, the CDR3 is TGCAGCGTGGGCGGGACTGATAATTCACCCCTCCACTTT.

The V gene is TRBV20-1, the J gene TRBJ2-2; 7 bases map to TRBD1. The germline V gene encodes CDR1 DFQATT and CDR2 SNEGSKA (reference sequence). The CDR3 is made up of 14 amino acids. With V trimmed by 3 bases and J by 4 bases, 5 bases remained unmatched. In DNA form, the CDR3 reads TGCAGTGCTAGTGGCAGGGGGACCACCGGGGAGCTGTTTTTT. Residues: CSASGRGTTGELFF.

The CDR3 region has the DNA TGTGCCAGCAGCCTCGGGACAGGGGGTGGTGAAGCTTTCTTT. Translating gives CASSLGTGGGEAFF. This chain joins TRBV5-6 and TRBJ1-1; 11 nucleotides agree with TRBD1. The CDR3 is 14 amino acids. Germline CDR1 and CDR2: SGHDT and YYEEEE. J lost 7 bases, V lost 4 bases, and 6 bases had no gene match.

This sequence joins TRBV7-2 and TRBJ1-5; D ambiguous. Germline V lookup: CDR1 SGHTA, CDR2 FQGNSA. Trimming took 3 bases from V and 3 from J, leaving 3 bases between them. This CDR3 is 12 amino acids long. This CDR3 reads CASSFYNQPQHF. CDR3 DNA sequence: TGTGCCAGCAGCTTTTACAATCAGCCCCAGCATTTT.

The chain links TRBV19 to TRBJ1-1; no clear D gene. The V end was cut by 9 bases, the J end by 5 bases, with 13 bases between. CDR1 and CDR2 from the germline V gene are LNHDA and SQIVND (reference sequence). The CDR3 sequence is 12 residues long. The CDR3 loop is CASISRETEAFF. DNA for the CDR3: TGTGCCAGCATTTCCCGGGAGACTGAAGCTTTCTTT.

This clone is a singleton in its sample. V usage is TRBV29-1 and J usage is TRBJ1-2; a weak D match, TRBD1 (6 bases). The CDR3 contains 12 residues. Trimming took 3 bases from V and 8 from J, leaving 13 bases between them. CDR1 SQVTM and CDR2 ANQGSEA come from the germline V gene. The CDR3 loop is CSVDDGGEGYTF. Here the CDR3 DNA reads TGCAGCGTTGATGATGGGGGCGAAGGCTACACCTTC.

V usage is TRBV5-4 and J usage is TRBJ2-7; 7 bases agree with TRBD1. The CDR3 is 14 amino acids. Germline lookup yields CDR1 SGHNT and CDR2 YYREEE (reference sequence). The trim removed 0 bases at V and 1 base at J, leaving 1 base unmatched. CDR3 in amino acids: CASSLGGQSYEQYF. For the CDR3, the DNA is TGTGCCAGCAGCTTGGGGGGACAGTCCTACGAGCAGTACTTC. Full variable domain (remainder filled in from reference TRBV5-4 and TRBJ2-7): ETGVTQSPTHLIKTRGQQVTLRCSSQSGHNTVSWYQQALGQGPQFIFQYYREEENGRGNFPPRFSGLQFPNYSSELNVNALELDDSALYLCASSLGGQSYEQYFGPGTRLTVT.

The J gene is TRBJ2-1, the V gene TRBV11-3; 12 bases are shared with TRBD2. Trimming at V came to 1 base and at J to 3 bases, leaving 7 bases not matched to a gene. CDR3 length: 18 amino acids. The germline V gene encodes CDR1 SGHNT and CDR2 YENEEA. In DNA, the CDR3 is TGTGCCAGCAGCTTAGGCGGCCTGACTAGCGGGGGCTACAATGAGCAGTTCTTC. Residues: CASSLGGLTSGGYNEQFF. Based on the CDR3 plus reference TRBV11-3 and TRBJ2-1, the full variable domain is EAGVVQSPRYKIIEKKQPVAFWCNPISGHNTLYWYLQNLGQGPELLIRYENEEAVDDSQLPKDRFSAERLKGVDSTLKIQPAELGDSAVYLCASSLGGLTSGGYNEQFFGPGTRLTVL.

For the CDR3, the DNA is TGTGCCTGGATTCAGAGACAGGGGACTGAAGCTTTCTTT. Amino acids: CAWIQRQGTEAFF. The V call is TRBV30, the J call TRBJ1-1, with 8 nucleotides matching TRBD1. The CDR3 is 13 amino acids. CDR1 is GTSNPN and CDR2 is SVGIG in the germline V gene (reference sequence). The ends lost 4 bases at V and 5 bases at J; junction bases unmatched: 6.

The chain carries TRBV5-1 and TRBJ1-2, with 9 bases aligning to TRBD1. Trimming took 0 bases from V and 8 from J; bases not matched to a gene: 5. The CDR3 runs to 14 residues. The germline CDR1 and CDR2 sequences are SGHRS and YFSETQ. CDR3 residues: CASSLVTGGGGYTF. In DNA, the CDR3 is TGCGCCAGCAGCTTGGTCACAGGGGGCGGAGGCTACACCTTC.

This clone has only one observation. This chain joins TRBV11-1 and TRBJ1-5; D is possibly TRBD1 (5 bases). The CDR3 consists of 13 residues. Germline V gene data show CDR1 as SGHAT and CDR2 as FQDESV (reference sequence). Trimming stripped 4 bases from V and 6 bases from J, with 10 bases between. The CDR3 here is CASSSGQGQPQHF. CDR3 nucleotide sequence: TGTGCCAGCAGCTCAGGGCAAGGTCAGCCCCAGCATTTT.

The rearrangement links TRBV25-1 to TRBJ1-1; D may be TRBD1 (5 bases). Germline CDR1 reads MGHDK; CDR2 reads SYGVNS. CDR3 size: 16 residues. Trimming left V 1 base short and J 10 bases short, with 22 bases between. DNA for the CDR3: TGTGCCAGCAGTGAATCCTCCCATAGACTGGGGCTGGGAGCTTTCTTT. As protein: CASSESSHRLGLGAFF.

This chain links TRBV3-1 (or the pseudogene TRBV3-2) with TRBJ2-2; D uncertain. Germline lookup yields CDR1 LGHDT and CDR2 YNNKEL (reference sequence). This CDR3 has 14 amino acids. The V and J ends lost 1 base and 1 base respectively, with 4 bases between them. The CDR3 reads CASSQVKNTGELFF. CDR3 coding DNA: TGTGCCAGCAGCCAAGTTAAGAACACCGGGGAGCTGTTTTTT.

The chain links TRBV9 to TRBJ2-3; TRBD2 is a possible D gene (6 bases). From germline, CDR1 is SGDLS and CDR2 YYNGEE. CDR3 length: 16 amino acids. V lost 0 bases, J lost 3 bases, and 14 bases lay in between. The CDR3 coding sequence is TGTGCCAGCAGCGTAGGGGGTAGCGGCTGGACAGATACGCAGTATTTT. This codes for CASSVGGSGWTDTQYF.

V is TRBV13 and J is TRBJ1-3; a weak D match, TRBD1 (5 bases). V was trimmed by 3 bases and J by 0 bases, leaving 12 bases between them. The CDR3 runs 16 residues. Germline lookup yields CDR1 PRHDT and CDR2 FYEKMQ (reference sequence). The CDR3 sequence is CASSLWGKSSGNTIYF. CDR3 coding DNA: TGTGCCAGCAGCTTGTGGGGCAAGAGCTCTGGAAACACCATATATTTT.

This clone was observed a single time. The rearrangement uses TRBV30 and TRBJ2-7; 9 bases fit TRBD2. Trimming took 0 bases from V and 6 from J; bases not matched to a gene: 3. The CDR3 runs 13 residues. Germline CDR1 is GTSNPN and CDR2 is SVGIG (reference sequence). The CDR3 DNA follows: TGTGCCTGGAGTGTCGCGGGGGGGAGCGAGCAGTACTTC. It specifies CAWSVAGGSEQYF. The variable domain in full, with the rest retrieved from reference TRBV30 and TRBJ2-7, is SQTIHQWPATLVQPVGSPLSLECTVEGTSNPNLYWYRQAAGRGLQLLFYSVGIGQISSEVPQNLSASRPQDRQFILSSKKLLLSDSGFYLCAWSVAGGSEQYFGPGTRLTVT.